The 20 T cell receptor beta chains reported below all come from one sample, sequenced in a study of beta chain features in type 1 diabetes. Study-wide points: For Type 1 diabetes patients, all four CD4+ subsets carried TCRB CDR3s that were moderately but significantly shorter.

Since all of the isolated RNA was reverse transcribed, expressed TCRB transcripts were what got sequenced. Method: immunoSEQ multiplex PCR; TCRdb's copy keeps in-frame clones and lacks some. This sample yields roughly 180,000 clones, of which 7.8% are seen a single time; approximately 0.93% belongs to the top ten. Their recognized antigens are unknown. The material sequenced was central memory CD4+ T cells from blood. Every receptor here comes from a middle-aged woman with type 1 diabetes.

This CDR3 reads CAWSTANTGELFF. For the CDR3, the DNA is TGTGCCTGGAGTACAGCGAACACCGGGGAGCTGTTTTTT. The V gene is TRBV30, the J gene TRBJ2-2; D unclear. The CDR3 runs to 13 residues. Trimming pared 2 bases from V and 0 bases from J, leaving 4 bases between. Germline lookup yields CDR1 GTSNPN and CDR2 SVGIG (reference sequence).

This clone showed up just a few times. The chain uses TRBV7-2 and TRBJ1-2, with D possibly TRBD1 on 6 matching bases. The V and J ends lost 1 base and 8 bases respectively, with 14 bases between them. The length of the CDR3 is 14 residues. Germline V gives CDR1 SGHTA, CDR2 FQGNSA. This CDR3 is CASSLGVAGAGYTF. The CDR3 DNA reads as TGTGCCAGCAGCTTAGGAGTCGCAGGGGCCGGCTACACCTTC.

This clone was counted only a few times. The chain carries TRBV5-1 and TRBJ2-7; D might be TRBD1 (5 bases). CDR1 SGHRS and CDR2 YFSETQ come from the germline V gene. V was clipped by 0 bases and J by 6 bases, with 13 bases between them. The CDR3 has 14 amino acids. Written as DNA, the CDR3 is TGCGCCAGCAGCTTGGCGCAGGGTGGGTCCGAGCAGTACTTC. Encoded protein: CASSLAQGGSEQYF.

There are many counts of this clone. J is TRBJ1-5 and V is TRBV19, with 10 bases aligning to TRBD1. J gave up 4 bases and V 7 bases, and 10 bases lay outside the gene matches. CDR1 LNHDA and CDR2 SQIVND come from the germline V gene (reference sequence). This CDR3 is 16 amino acids long. CDR3 region: CASTLTGGARNQPQHF. For the CDR3, the DNA is TGTGCCAGTACCTTGACAGGGGGCGCCCGAAATCAGCCCCAGCATTTT.

This clone occurred a few times. The rearrangement links TRBV4-1 to TRBJ1-4, with TRBD1 matching over 9 bases. Germline lookup yields CDR1 MGHRA and CDR2 YSYEKL. CDR3 length: 15 amino acids. V gave up 0 bases and J gave up 5 bases; unmatched junction bases: 1. The CDR3 bases are TGCGCCAGCAGCCAAGAAGGACAGGGGAATGAAAAACTGTTTTTT. This translates into CASSQEGQGNEKLFF.

A few counts support this clone. The rearrangement uses TRBV20-1 and TRBJ1-1; D perhaps matches TRBD1 (6 bases). Trimming stripped 7 bases from V and 7 bases from J, with 13 bases between. The CDR3 is made up of 11 amino acids. Germline CDR1 is DFQATT and CDR2 is SNEGSKA (reference sequence). CDR3 region: CSGTELYEAFF. The CDR3 nucleotides read TGCAGTGGGACAGAGCTTTATGAAGCTTTCTTT.

There are a few counts of this clone. The genes are TRBV18 and TRBJ2-1; possibly TRBD2 for D (5 bases). The V and J ends lost 3 bases and 10 bases respectively, with 19 bases between them. Germline CDR1 and CDR2: KGHSH and LQKENI. There are 15 residues in the CDR3. CDR3 DNA sequence: TGTGCCAGCTCACCTGGTGTCGGAGGCGGAATAGAGCAGTTCTTC. It is translated as CASSPGVGGGIEQFF.

The chain carries TRBV5-1 and TRBJ2-5, with 9 positions matching TRBD1. Germline V gives CDR1 SGHRS, CDR2 YFSETQ. The ends lost 5 bases at V and 2 bases at J; junction bases unmatched: 10. The CDR3 extends over 16 amino acids. Here the CDR3 DNA reads TGCGCCAGCAGACCTACGGGACAGGGTTTTCAAGAGACCCAGTACTTC. This translates into CASRPTGQGFQETQYF.

This clone has at least ten counts. CDR3 loop: CASSMGQNYEQYF. DNA for the CDR3: TGTGCCAGCTCAATGGGACAGAACTACGAGCAGTACTTC. The chain is built from TRBV18 and TRBJ2-7; TRBD1 aligns across 7 bases. The CDR3 has 13 residues. V shed 5 bases and J 3 bases; nucleotides not matched to a gene: 4. Germline V gene lookup returns CDR1 KGHSH and CDR2 LQKENI.

This chain connects TRBV28 to TRBJ1-5; D gene unclear. Germline V gene data show CDR1 as MDHEN and CDR2 as SYDVKM. Trimming pared 4 bases from V and 7 bases from J, leaving 8 bases between. CDR3 size: 12 residues. Here the CDR3 DNA reads TGTGCCAGCAGTTCTGTCCGGCAGCCCCAGCATTTT. Its translation is CASSSVRQPQHF.

The rearrangement links TRBV7-9 to TRBJ2-3, with TRBD1 matching 10 bases. Germline-derived CDR1 and CDR2 are SEHNR and FQNEAQ (reference sequence). The J segment lost 5 bases and the V segment lost 4 bases, leaving 3 bases of the junction unmatched. This CDR3 is built from 14 residues. CDR3 sequence (DNA): TGTGCCAGCAGCTATGGACAGGGGGGAGATACGCAGTATTTT. Translating it yields CASSYGQGGDTQYF.

The V and J genes are TRBV28 and TRBJ1-5; D perhaps matches TRBD1 (6 bases). The CDR3 has 15 residues. Trimming took 2 bases from V and 7 from J, leaving 15 bases between them. Germline loops: CDR1 MDHEN, CDR2 SYDVKM. In nucleotides, the CDR3 is TGTGCCAGCAGTTTAAGGGGGGGTATAGGACAGCCCCAGCATTTT. It translates to CASSLRGGIGQPQHF.

This clone was seen only a few times. The rearrangement links TRBV18 to TRBJ2-7; no firm D call. The CDR3 runs 15 residues. The V end was cut by 3 bases, the J end by 0 bases, with 12 bases between. The germline CDR1 and CDR2 sequences are KGHSH and LQKENI. The chain's CDR3 is CASSPSESSSYEQYF. Written as DNA, the CDR3 is TGTGCCAGCTCACCCTCGGAGAGTAGCTCCTACGAGCAGTACTTC.

This clone was counted between two and nine times. The chain's CDR3 is CASSLHAGGGEQFF. The CDR3 DNA sequence: TGTGCCAGCAGCTTACACGCGGGCGGGGGAGAGCAGTTCTTC. The chain carries TRBV11-1 and TRBJ2-1; TRBD2 agrees at 7 bases. J was trimmed by 10 bases and V by 2 bases; bases with no gene match: 8. The CDR3 is 14 residues long. In germline, CDR1 is SGHAT, CDR2 FQDESV (reference sequence).

This clone has a handful of counts. The chain employs TRBV28 and TRBJ1-1; possible D gene TRBD1, 5 bases. The CDR3 runs to 13 residues. Germline-derived CDR1 and CDR2 are MDHEN and SYDVKM. The V end lost 10 bases, the J end lost 4 bases, and 16 bases lay between the germline ends. The CDR3 protein is CATNAGFGTEAFF. Here the CDR3 DNA reads TGTGCCACAAACGCAGGGTTCGGCACTGAAGCTTTCTTT. The whole variable domain, filled in from reference TRBV28 and TRBJ1-1, reads DVKVTQSSRYLVKRTGEKVFLECVQDMDHENMFWYRQDPGLGLRLIYFSYDVKMKEKGDIPEGYSVSREKKERFSLILESASTNQTSMYLCATNAGFGTEAFFGQGTRLTVV.

This clone was seen a few times. The rearrangement links TRBV6-5 to TRBJ2-7; the D is unclear. Deletions cut 5 bases from V and 0 bases from J, with 11 bases between. In germline, CDR1 is MNHEY, CDR2 SVGAGI. CDR3 size: 14 residues. The CDR3 DNA reads as TGTGCCAGCAGTCTCGCCTTCGGCTCCTACGAGCAGTACTTC. Encoded protein: CASSLAFGSYEQYF.

The chain combines TRBV9 with TRBJ2-5, with TRBD2 matching over 10 bases. The V gene end was trimmed by 2 bases and the J gene end by 1 base; junction bases not matched to a gene: 2. Germline V gene data show CDR1 as SGDLS and CDR2 as YYNGEE. The CDR3 sequence is 15 residues long. Here the CDR3 DNA reads TGTGCCAGCAGCGTGACTAGCGGGCGCCAAGAGACCCAGTACTTC. Protein product: CASSVTSGRQETQYF.

V and J are TRBV5-1 and TRBJ1-2; 8 positions agree with TRBD1. V dropped 4 bases and J dropped 2; count of bases not matched to a gene: 4. The CDR3 spans 14 residues. Germline CDR1 reads SGHRS; CDR2 reads YFSETQ. CDR3 sequence: CASSRTGRNYGYTF. Here the CDR3 DNA reads TGCGCCAGCAGCCGGACAGGGAGGAACTATGGCTACACCTTC.

Only a few counts were recorded for this clone. The chain uses TRBV11-2 and TRBJ1-6, with D possibly matching TRBD1 (6 bases). V shed 1 base and J shed 10 bases, with 11 bases lying between them. The CDR3 is 14 residues long. Germline values: CDR1 SGHAT, CDR2 FQNNGV. CDR3 amino acids: CASSLAGARSPLHF. The CDR3 coding sequence is TGTGCCAGCAGCTTAGCAGGGGCTAGATCACCCCTCCACTTT.

In this sample, this clone turned up a few times. CDR3 bases: TGTGCCAGCAGCACGGGGACAGCTCTCGTGGACGAGCAGTACTTC. As protein: CASSTGTALVDEQYF. The gene calls are TRBV9 and TRBJ2-7; 7 bases map to TRBD1. With 4 bases clipped from V and 5 bases from J, the junction kept 12 bases outside the gene matches. The length of the CDR3 is 15 residues. The germline CDR1 and CDR2 sequences are SGDLS and YYNGEE.